The 19 T cell receptor beta chains in this list originate from one sample, sequenced in a study of blood T cells in healthy people across ages. Together with a sample-barcoded 5' primer, a J-beta primer mix was included in a second PCR lasting about 7 to 11 cycles. Each CDR3 protein gets one entry after TCRdb re-called the 5' RACE reads with MiXCR. Among some 1,500,000 distinct CDR3 sequences listed, less than 45% were seen once. Specimen: blood. These TCRs come from a woman aged 18-29 years in good health.

This clonotype was seen only once. Compared with germline, one end of the junction differs, possibly owing to a read error. The CDR3 bases are TGTGTCAGCAGCCGGGGGTGGGGGATCGCTGAGCAGTTCTTC. Its protein is CVSSRGWGIAEQFF. V is TRBV3-1 and J is TRBJ2-1, with D perhaps matching TRBD2 (6 bases). From germline, CDR1 is LGHDT and CDR2 YNNKEL (reference sequence). The CDR3 length is 14 residues.

This clonotype appeared a few times. J is TRBJ1-2 and V is TRBV9; D is undetermined. This CDR3 is 15 amino acids long. V lost 0 bases to trimming and J lost 3 bases, with 12 bases between them. Germline-derived CDR1 and CDR2 are SGDLS and YYNGEE. The CDR3 sequence is CASSVDSGSHYGYTF. The CDR3 DNA is TGTGCCAGCAGCGTAGACTCGGGCAGCCACTATGGCTACACCTTC. Using reference TRBV9 and TRBJ1-2 for the parts outside the CDR3, the full variable domain is DSGVTQTPKHLITATGQRVTLRCSPRSGDLSVYWYQQSLDQGLQFLIQYYNGEERAKGNILERFSAQQFPDLHSELNLSSLELGDSALYFCASSVDSGSHYGYTFGSGTRLTVV.

The chain has TRBV13 and TRBJ2-1; TRBD2 matches 9 bases. V trimming: 5 bases; J trimming: 4 bases; junction bases outside the gene matches: 12. The CDR3 is made up of 17 amino acids. Germline V lookup: CDR1 PRHDT, CDR2 FYEKMQ (reference sequence). The CDR3 sequence: CASSLTKVAGEYNEQFF. The CDR3, as DNA: TGTGCCAGCAGCCTAACCAAAGTAGCGGGGGAGTACAATGAGCAGTTCTTC. The full variable domain, in which reference TRBV13 and TRBJ2-1 provide the parts outside the CDR3, is AAGVIQSPRHLIKEKRETATLKCYPIPRHDTVYWYQQGPGQDPQFLISFYEKMQSDKGSIPDRFSAQQFSDYHSELNMSSLELGDSALYFCASSLTKVAGEYNEQFFGPGTRLTVL.

This clonotype appeared a few times. V is TRBV7-9 and J is TRBJ2-1, with D maybe TRBD2 (5 bases). Trimming removed 6 bases at V and 0 bases at J, with 12 bases between. Germline V gene data show CDR1 as SEHNR and CDR2 as FQNEAQ (reference sequence). The CDR3 is 15 amino acids. The CDR3 loop is CASRVPGGSYNEQFF. CDR3 nucleotide sequence: TGTGCCAGCAGGGTCCCCGGAGGCTCCTACAATGAGCAGTTCTTC.

The rearrangement links TRBV4-3 to TRBJ2-1, with TRBD2 matching 9 bases. Looked up from germline, CDR1 is LGHNA and CDR2 is YSLEER. The J segment lost 6 bases and the V segment lost 1 base, leaving 7 bases of the junction unmatched. The length of the CDR3 is 16 residues. The CDR3 DNA reads TGCGCCAGCAGCCAAGGCGCGGGAGGGCTGCCCAATGAGCAGTTCTTC. Protein sequence: CASSQGAGGLPNEQFF.

The sample holds a few counts of this clonotype. This rearrangement joins TRBV3-1 to TRBJ1-1, with a tentative D call TRBD1 (6 bases). The V gene lost 5 bases and the J gene lost 1 base, with 14 bases spanning the gap. The germline gives CDR1 LGHDT, CDR2 YNNKEL (reference sequence). The CDR3 is 15 amino acids. The CDR3, as DNA: TGTGCCAGCAGCGCTCAGGGGTCGGGGAACACTGAAGCTTTCTTT. Translating it yields CASSAQGSGNTEAFF.

This chain uses TRBV19 with TRBJ1-1, with TRBD1 identical over 9 bases. Germline V lookup: CDR1 LNHDA, CDR2 SQIVND (reference sequence). This CDR3 has 15 amino acids. Trimming at V came to 6 bases and at J to 3 bases, leaving 8 bases not matched to a gene. CDR3 sequence: CASRGPGTGYTEAFF. CDR3 coding DNA: TGTGCCAGTAGAGGACCCGGGACAGGGTACACTGAAGCTTTCTTT.

This chain links TRBV6-1 with TRBJ1-2; D is possibly TRBD1 (5 bases). CDR3 length: 14 residues. CDR1 and CDR2 (germline): MNHNS, SASEGT. The germline V and J ends were trimmed by 1 base and 4 bases, with 10 bases remaining between them. CDR3 loop: CASSEGSGSYGYTF. The DNA for the CDR3 is TGTGCCAGCAGTGAAGGTTCAGGGAGCTATGGCTACACCTTC.

The chain employs TRBV30 and TRBJ1-1; D remains unclear. Trimming took off 2 bases at V and 3 bases at J, with 16 bases between the two ends. The CDR3 is 15 amino acids. Germline V gene data show CDR1 as GTSNPN and CDR2 as SVGIG (reference sequence). Written as DNA, the CDR3 is TGTGCCTGGAGTCCTCCGAGAACGGTTTACACTGAAGCTTTCTTT. This translates into CAWSPPRTVYTEAFF.

This clonotype was observed a few times. The chain carries TRBV12-3 or TRBV12-4 and TRBJ2-3; maybe TRBD2 (6 bases). The CDR3 consists of 16 residues. Deletions cut 6 bases from V and 1 base from J, with 17 bases between. The chain's CDR3 is CASSSSAGPGTDTQYF. The DNA of the CDR3 is TGTGCCAGCAGCTCTTCGGCGGGACCAGGCACAGATACGCAGTATTTT.

The chain joins TRBV5-1 to TRBJ1-5, with D perhaps matching TRBD1 (5 bases). The CDR3 runs 16 residues. The germline V gene has CDR1 SGHRS and CDR2 YFSETQ. V lost 0 bases, J lost 0 bases, and 10 bases lay in between. The CDR3 DNA reads TGCGCCAGCAGCTTGGGTGACAGTAATAGCAATCAGCCCCAGCATTTT. It is translated as CASSLGDSNSNQPQHF.

This chain links TRBV11-2 with TRBJ1-2, with D perhaps matching TRBD1 (6 bases). Trimming pared 5 bases from V and 1 base from J, leaving 14 bases between. The CDR3 has 15 amino acids. Per germline, CDR1 SGHAT and CDR2 FQNNGV. The CDR3 nucleotides read TGTGCCAGCAGCCGCTCGACAGGCTTTAACTATGGCTACACCTTC. Its translation: CASSRSTGFNYGYTF. The whole variable domain, filled in from reference TRBV11-2 and TRBJ1-2, reads EAGVAQSPRYKIIEKRQSVAFWCNPISGHATLYWYQQILGQGPKLLIQFQNNGVVDDSQLPKDRFSAERLKGVDSTLKIQPAKLEDSAVYLCASSRSTGFNYGYTFGSGTRLTVV.

Turning to this clonotype: A read error may explain this, as a much larger clone is one base away. J is TRBJ2-5 and V is TRBV5-1, with D hard to call. Germline V lookup: CDR1 SGHRS, CDR2 YFSETQ. The V gene lost 5 bases and the J gene lost 11 bases, with 22 bases spanning the gap. This CDR3 region has 14 residues. The CDR3 is CASRGISEINEQYF. CDR3 sequence (DNA): TGCGCCAGCAGGGGAATCAGCGAGATCAATGAGCAGTACTTC.

The chain links TRBV15 to TRBJ2-5; a possible D gene is TRBD2 (5 bases). Germline V gene lookup returns CDR1 LNHNV and CDR2 YYDKDF (reference sequence). The V gene lost 0 bases and the J gene lost 11 bases, with 10 bases spanning the gap. The CDR3 covers 12 residues. CDR3 loop: CATSRDRGLQYF. The CDR3 DNA is TGTGCCACCAGCAGAGATCGAGGGTTGCAGTACTTC.

The chain uses TRBV20-1 and TRBJ2-7; possibly TRBD2 for D (5 bases). The DNA matches TRBJ2-5 better at its end, which makes the J call doubtful. Germline CDR1 is DFQATT and CDR2 is SNEGSKA (reference sequence). The CDR3 consists of 12 residues. The CDR3 coding sequence is TGCAGTGCTAGAGTTAGCGAGGAGACCCAGTACTTC. Translated, it gives CSARVSEETQYF.

The table lists this clonotype with a few counts. The J gene is TRBJ2-1, the V gene TRBV20-1, with D possibly being TRBD1 or TRBD2 (5 bases each). The DNA matches TRBJ2-7 better at its end, which makes the J call doubtful. The V gene's germline CDR1 is DFQATT and CDR2 SNEGSKA (reference sequence). The CDR3 length is 15 residues. In nucleotides, the CDR3 is TGCAGTGCTAGAGATGTTGGGGGAACCTTCAATGAGCAGTACTTC. It codes for CSARDVGGTFNEQYF.

The chain recombines TRBV30 with TRBJ2-2; perhaps TRBD2 as D (5 bases). The V end lost 7 bases, the J end lost 4 bases, and 10 bases lay between the germline ends. This CDR3 comprises 12 residues. Looked up from germline, CDR1 is GTSNPN and CDR2 is SVGIG (reference sequence). CDR3 in amino acids: CASFSVTGELFF. CDR3 in DNA: TGTGCCTCCTTTAGCGTCACCGGGGAGCTGTTTTTT. Full variable domain (rest looked up from reference TRBV30 and TRBJ2-2): SQTIHQWPATLVQPVGSPLSLECTVEGTSNPNLYWYRQAAGRGLQLLFYSVGIGQISSEVPQNLSASRPQDRQFILSSKKLLLSDSGFYLCASFSVTGELFFGEGSRLTVL.

The gene calls are TRBV6-5 and TRBJ2-1; tentatively, D is TRBD1 (6 bases). The germline V gene encodes CDR1 MNHEY and CDR2 SVGAGI. Trimming took off 6 bases at V and 0 bases at J, with 15 bases between the two ends. The CDR3 is 16 residues long. CDR3 in DNA: TGTGCCAGCAGACTCGACAGGTATAGCTCCTACAATGAGCAGTTCTTC. This gives the protein CASRLDRYSSYNEQFF.

This clonotype was recorded at least ten times. The J gene is TRBJ2-2, the V gene TRBV12-3 or TRBV12-4; tentative D call: TRBD1 (6 bases). The CDR3 sequence is 15 residues long. V was cut by 5 bases and J by 1 base, with 11 bases left in between. CDR3 coding DNA: TGTGCCAGCAGTCCCGGGACACTGAACACCGGGGAGCTGTTTTTT. Protein: CASSPGTLNTGELFF.